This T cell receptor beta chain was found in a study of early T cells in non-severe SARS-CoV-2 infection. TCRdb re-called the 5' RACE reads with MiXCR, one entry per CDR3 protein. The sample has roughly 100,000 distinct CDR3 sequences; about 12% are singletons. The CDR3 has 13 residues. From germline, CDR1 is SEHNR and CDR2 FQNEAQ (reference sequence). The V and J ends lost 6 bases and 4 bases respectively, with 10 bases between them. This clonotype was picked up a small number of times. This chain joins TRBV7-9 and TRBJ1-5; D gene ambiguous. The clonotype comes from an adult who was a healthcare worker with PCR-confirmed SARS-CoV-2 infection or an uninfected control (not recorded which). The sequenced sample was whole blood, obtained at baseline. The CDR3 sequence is CASRQDVNQPQHF. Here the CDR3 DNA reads TGTGCCAGCAGACAAGACGTAAATCAGCCCCAGCATTTT.